The 23 T cell receptor beta chains listed next were all sequenced from one sample in a study of T cell clonality in common variable immunodeficiency. Study-level results: Reportedly, TCR beta sequences from common variable immunodeficiency showed fewer deletions and N-nucleotide insertions.

Assay: immunoSEQ multiplex PCR; the TCRdb copy retains only in-frame clones and omits some. This sample has around 3,700 clones, each found more than once. No antigens are known for them. Sequenced sample: peripheral blood mononuclear cells. Receptors originate from a human donor with common variable immunodeficiency.

This clone was seen at least ten times. The CDR3 end falls 3 residues outside the read, so it is completed with the germline J gene. This sequence joins TRBV10-3 and TRBJ1-5, with 8 bases matching TRBD1. J was trimmed by 5 bases and V by 10 bases; bases with no gene match: 4. This CDR3 is 12 amino acids long. Germline lookup yields CDR1 ENHRY and CDR2 SYGVKD. CDR3 DNA (partial): TGTGCCACTTCGACAGGGGATCAGCCC. It translates to CATSTGDQP. The full CDR3 protein reads CATSTGDQPQHF.

This clone was detected a few times. The read ends 3 residues shy of where the CDR3 ends; the end is completed using the germline J gene. The rearrangement joins TRBV7-2 to TRBJ1-1; D is perhaps TRBD1 (6 bases). This CDR3 is 14 amino acids long. Between the trimmed V and J ends, which lost 4 bases and 1 base, there was a span of 10 bases. The germline CDR1 and CDR2 sequences are SGHTA and FQGNSA. This CDR3 reads CASSSDSGNTEAFF. Partial CDR3 DNA: TGTGCCAGCAGCTCGGACAGTGGGAACACTGAA.

Comment on this clone: Coverage ceases 3 residues before the CDR3 finishes, and the germline J gene fills in the end. The chain links TRBV6-2 or TRBV6-3 to TRBJ2-2; TRBD1 aligns across 11 bases. V lost 5 bases, J lost 4 bases, and 3 bases stayed unmatched. Germline V gene sequence: CDR1 MNHEY, CDR2 SVGEGT. The CDR3 totals 15 residues. The CDR3 loop is CASSRGQGATGELFF. The covered CDR3 bases are TGTGCCAGCAGTCGCGGACAGGGGGCCACCGGGGAG.

This clone was picked up many times. The CDR3 end lies 3 residues beyond the end of the read and is filled in from the germline J gene. This rearrangement joins TRBV20-1 to TRBJ1-2, with D possibly TRBD1 on 6 matching bases. V lost 3 bases and J lost 4, with 12 bases in between. Germline V CDR1 and CDR2: DFQATT, SNEGSKA (reference sequence). This CDR3 spans 13 amino acids. The covered CDR3 bases are TGCAGTGCTAGGGGTACAGGGACCTATGGC. It is translated as CSARGTGTYG. The CDR3, in full, reads CSARGTGTYGYTF.

The covered CDR3 bases are TGTGCCAGCACCTTGACAGGGAACACTGAA. Protein sequence: CASTLTGNTE. The CDR3 in its entirety is CASTLTGNTEAFF. The rearrangement joins TRBV7-9 to TRBJ1-1, with D perhaps matching TRBD1 (6 bases). The read stops 3 residues short of the end of the CDR3; the missing end is completed from the germline J gene. Germline-derived CDR1 and CDR2 are SEHNR and FQNEAQ (reference sequence). The CDR3 loop spans 13 amino acids. V was shortened by 7 bases and J by 1 base, with 10 bases between the two germline ends.

In this sample, this clone turned up a few times. The CDR3 is cut off 3 residues early in the read; its end comes from the germline J gene. The chain joins TRBV7-9 to TRBJ1-4; the D is unclear. The CDR3 contains 15 residues. Germline V gives CDR1 SEHNR, CDR2 FQNEAQ (reference sequence). V gave up 6 bases and J gave up 8 bases, with 19 bases separating them. Incomplete CDR3 DNA: TGTGCCAGCAGACTAGACGCCCGCCGAGACGAAAAA. This translates into CASRLDARRDEK. The whole CDR3 is CASRLDARRDEKLFF. The variable domain in full, completed from reference TRBV7-9 and TRBJ1-4, reads DTGVSQNPRHKITKRGQNVTFRCDPISEHNRLYWYRQTLGQGPEFLTYFQNEAQLEKSRLLSDRFSAERPKGSFSTLEIQRTEQGDSAMYLCASRLDARRDEKLFFGSGTQLSVL.

Note on this clone: Coverage ceases 3 residues before the CDR3 finishes, and the germline J gene fills in the end. The chain joins TRBV2 to TRBJ2-5; 13 positions match TRBD2. Trimming took 5 bases from V and 6 from J; bases not matched to a gene: 3. The V gene's germline CDR1 is SNHLY and CDR2 FYNNEI. CDR3 length: 14 residues. The CDR3 DNA, read in part, is TGTGCCAGCAGTAGACTAGCGGGGGGACAGACC. It yields the protein CASSRLAGGQT. The complete CDR3 sequence is CASSRLAGGQTQYF.

In its sample, this clone was seen many times. The CDR3 end falls 3 residues outside the read, so it is completed with the germline J gene. The genes are TRBV20-1 and TRBJ1-5; 8 nucleotides agree with TRBD1. J gave up 5 bases and V 2 bases, and 5 bases lay outside the gene matches. Looked up from germline, CDR1 is DFQATT and CDR2 is SNEGSKA (reference sequence). CDR3 length equals 14 residues. The DNA read from the CDR3 is TGCAGTGCTAGAACAGGGGGACGAGATCAGCCC. Its protein product is CSARTGGRDQP. The CDR3 in its entirety is CSARTGGRDQPQHF.

A few counts support this clone. With the read ending 3 residues before the CDR3 end, the germline J gene is used to fill in that end. The chain employs TRBV18 and TRBJ2-7; 13 bases fit TRBD2. V lost 3 bases and J lost 6; bases outside the gene matches: 5. This CDR3 has 15 amino acids. Germline CDR1 reads KGHSH; CDR2 reads LQKENI. The CDR3 DNA, read in part, is TGTGCCAGCTCACCGACTAGCGGGGGGTCCAGCGAG. It encodes CASSPTSGGSSE. The full CDR3 sequence reads CASSPTSGGSSEQYF.

This clone was seen only a few times. The read ends 3 residues before the CDR3 terminus; that terminus is restored from the germline J gene. V gene TRBV6-2 or TRBV6-3 combines with J gene TRBJ1-6, with a weak D call TRBD1 (5 bases). This CDR3 is built from 15 residues. CDR1 is MNHEY and CDR2 is SVGEGT in the germline V gene. CDR3 DNA (partial): TGTGCCACCGCGCCCCGGGGGACCAAATTTTTAGCC. Translating gives CATAPRGTKFLA. The full-length CDR3 reads as CATAPRGTKFLALHF.

This clone was picked up a small number of times. The read terminates 3 residues before the CDR3 end, so the remaining end is supplied by the germline J gene. The chain carries TRBV19 and TRBJ2-1; D is perhaps TRBD2 (6 bases). Trimming took off 7 bases at V and 4 bases at J, with 20 bases between the two ends. The CDR3 runs to 16 residues. Germline values: CDR1 LNHDA, CDR2 SQIVND (reference sequence). The sequenced part of the CDR3 DNA is TGTGCCAGTAAAAAGTGGGGGGACGCGGTTTACAATGAG. Translating gives CASKKWGDAVYNE. The full-length CDR3 reads as CASKKWGDAVYNEQFF.

For this clone: The CDR3 end lies 3 residues beyond the end of the read and is filled in from the germline J gene. This rearrangement joins TRBV6-2 or TRBV6-3 to TRBJ2-7; D is possibly TRBD2 (6 bases). The CDR3 contains 11 residues. The V gene's germline CDR1 is MNHEY and CDR2 SVGEGT. Trimming stripped 8 bases from V and 6 bases from J, with 11 bases between. Partial CDR3 DNA: TGTGCCAGCTTTCTCGGGGGCGAG. This gives the protein CASFLGGE. Given in full, the CDR3 is CASFLGGEQYF.

This clone came up a few times. At one end, the junction sequence differs from germline, possibly due to a read error. CDR3 DNA, as far as it was read: TGTGCTAGCAGCTTAGGGCAGGGAAGTACCTACGAG. This codes for CASSLGQGSTYE. The full CDR3 protein is CASSLGQGSTYEQYF. V gene TRBV7-7 combines with J gene TRBJ2-7, with D tentatively TRBD1 (5 bases). The read comes to an end 3 residues before the CDR3 does, leaving the germline J gene to fill in the end. The CDR3 covers 15 residues. From germline, CDR1 is SSHAT and CDR2 FNYEAQ (reference sequence).

In this sample, this clone turned up a few times. The read halts 3 residues ahead of the CDR3 end, with the missing end drawn from the germline J gene. The chain joins TRBV7-6 to TRBJ2-5; TRBD1 agrees at 8 bases. Germline values: CDR1 SGHVS, CDR2 FNYEAQ. The trim removed 8 bases at V and 5 bases at J, leaving 13 bases unmatched. The CDR3 sequence is 15 residues long. CDR3 DNA (partial): TGTGCCAGCCGTAAGCAGGGGGCTCTCGGGGAGACC. Translating it yields CASRKQGALGET. The entire CDR3 protein reads CASRKQGALGETQYF.

This clone was seen a handful of times. Read coverage stops 3 residues before the CDR3 terminus; the germline J gene supplies the remainder. This sequence joins TRBV5-1 and TRBJ2-1; TRBD2 matches at 9 bases. Trimming cost V 7 bases and J 5 bases; bases outside gene matches: 16. CDR1 and CDR2 (germline): SGHRS, YFSETQ. The CDR3 is 17 residues long. The CDR3 here is CASRWGGGALLDNEQFF. The CDR3 bases that were read are TGCGCCAGCCGCTGGGGCGGGGGGGCACTCCTGGACAATGAG.

This clone was observed a handful of times. The read terminates 3 residues before the CDR3 end, so the remaining end is supplied by the germline J gene. The chain combines TRBV2 with TRBJ1-6; no clear D. Per the germline V gene, CDR1 is SNHLY and CDR2 is FYNNEI. This CDR3 is 13 amino acids long. V gave up 8 bases and J gave up 9 bases, with 14 bases separating them. CDR3 amino acids: CASQETGTSPLHF. The part of the CDR3 DNA that was read is TGTGCCAGCCAGGAGACCGGTACTTCACCC.

A few counts support this clone. Read sequence stops 3 residues before the CDR3 end, and the germline J gene provides the missing end. The V and J genes are TRBV7-9 and TRBJ2-1; tentatively, D is TRBD1 (6 bases). Germline V lookup: CDR1 SEHNR, CDR2 FQNEAQ (reference sequence). This CDR3 is built from 15 residues. Trimming pared 3 bases from V and 4 bases from J, leaving 13 bases between. The DNA read from the CDR3 is TGTGCCAGCAGCTTCGCCCCAGGGACATACAATGAG. Its protein product is CASSFAPGTYNE. The whole CDR3 sequence reads CASSFAPGTYNEQFF.

This clone was counted a few times. CDR3 in amino acids: CASSPAGGFLVPQHF. The sequenced CDR3 bases are TGTGCCAGCTCACCAGCGGGAGGTTTTCTGGTCCCC. The V and J genes are TRBV18 and TRBJ1-5; D is ambiguous. The read finishes 3 residues shy of the CDR3 end, and the germline J gene is used to complete it. The CDR3 is made up of 15 amino acids. Looked up from germline, CDR1 is KGHSH and CDR2 is LQKENI.

This clone appeared a few times. The CDR3 extends 3 residues past the end of the read, so its final part is completed from the germline J gene. The chain joins TRBV5-3 to TRBJ1-2; D unresolved. TRBV5-3 is an open reading frame, and its role is uncertain. Between the trimmed V and J ends, which lost 3 bases and 6 bases, there was a span of 9 bases. This CDR3 has 12 amino acids. CDR3 DNA, as far as it was read: TGTGCCAGAAGCTCGAGGTCAGATGGC. It is translated as CARSSRSDG. The whole CDR3 is CARSSRSDGYTF.

This clone was found a few times. Relative to the germline gene, one junction end is altered; a read error may explain this. The same CDR3 also results from other DNA sequences found in this sample. The CDR3 loop reads CASSSEAVNTEAFF. CDR3 DNA (partial): TGTGCCAGCAGTTCAGAGGCGGTGAACACTGAG. This chain links TRBV7-6 with TRBJ1-1; D unclear. From the germline J gene comes the end of the CDR3, since the read stops 3 residues before it. Germline CDR1 and CDR2: SGHVS and FNYEAQ. The CDR3 runs 14 residues.

This clone has a count of ten or more. Read data end 3 residues before the CDR3 end; the end is taken from the germline J gene. The chain is built from TRBV29-1 and TRBJ2-7, with 7 bases lining up with TRBD1. This CDR3 region has 14 residues. The germline gives CDR1 SQVTM, CDR2 ANQGSEA. V was clipped by 5 bases and J by 0 bases; unmatched bases: 7. Incomplete CDR3 DNA: TGCAGCGTTTATACAGGGGTCTCCTCCTACGAG. This translates into CSVYTGVSSYE. The entire CDR3 reads CSVYTGVSSYEQYF.

This clone was seen only a few times. With the read ending 3 residues before the CDR3 end, the germline J gene is used to fill in that end. The genes are TRBV11-2 and TRBJ1-1; D gene uncertain. Germline loops: CDR1 SGHAT, CDR2 FQNNGV. Between the trimmed V and J ends, which lost 7 bases and 1 base, there was a span of 10 bases. There are 13 residues in the CDR3. The CDR3 loop reads CASTTWWNTEAFF. CDR3 bases read: TGTGCCAGCACTACTTGGTGGAACACTGAA.

Points on this clone: The junction departs from the called germline gene at one end, perhaps through a read error. The read ends 3 residues early relative to the CDR3; the germline J gene fills the gap. J is TRBJ1-6 and V is TRBV7-9; D unclear. CDR1 and CDR2 (germline): SEHNR, FQNEAQ (reference sequence). CDR3 length: 13 amino acids. CDR3 residues: CSSSLLEDSPLHF. The sequenced CDR3 bases are TGTTCCAGCAGCTTACTTGAGGATTCACCC.